Listed here is a single T cell receptor (beta chain). The target antigen is unknown. Other DNA sequences in the sample encode the same CDR3. The CDR3 consists of 12 residues. Germline loops: CDR1 SQVTM, CDR2 ANQGSEA. The J segment lost 2 bases and the V segment lost 4 bases, leaving 1 base of the junction unmatched. The data were obtained in a study of CD8+ T cells in alopecia areata. Study context: Tofacitinib ran for 6 to 18 months before 6 months off drug. Study-wide points: Normal skin contains resident alphabeta T cells, and these are also sequenced in scalp samples. Shared TCR sequences were less clear between patients than in mice, possibly partly from HLA diversity. Normal scalp had lower clonality than lesional scalp, with alopecia totalis/universalis lesions showing this most strongly.

The sequencing template was cDNA reverse transcribed from extracted RNA. Method: immunoSEQ multiplex PCR; TCRdb's copy keeps in-frame clones and lacks some. The repertoire includes around 120,000 clones, more than 30% of them detected once, and approximately 3.3% sits in the top ten. The clonotype was recovered from a human donor with alopecia areata. The chain joins TRBV29-1 to TRBJ1-1, with 7 positions matching TRBD1. Input material: CD4+ T cells sorted from blood. The CDR3 region is CSVAGGNTEAFF. The CDR3, as DNA: TGCAGCGTTGCAGGGGGTAACACTGAAGCTTTCTTT.